The entry below gives a single T cell receptor (beta chain) sequence along with its context. Its antigen is unidentified. This specimen belongs to a study of T cell responses to AZD1222 COVID-19 vaccine. TCRdb's copy holds only in-frame clones and misses some; the assay was immunoSEQ multiplex PCR. The profile shows 100,000 to 150,000 clones, 85% to 90% of them singletons. V lost 4 bases, J lost 0 bases, and 4 bases stayed unmatched. The CDR3 sequence is 15 residues long. CDR1 is SGHRS, CDR2 YFSETQ, per germline. Points from the study as a whole: Repertoires were sampled only after the peak T cell response. The donor group comprised mostly white British people and more females; the analysis possibly underestimated clonal diversity.

The material sequenced was peripheral blood, taken on day 0 of AZD1222 vaccination. The chain is built from TRBV5-1 and TRBJ2-1; the match to TRBD2 covers 7 bases. The source of this sequence is an adult in good health. CDR3 region: CASSQSGDSYNEQFF. The CDR3 DNA sequence: TGCGCCAGCAGCCAAAGCGGGGACTCCTACAATGAGCAGTTCTTC. Full variable domain (rest looked up from reference TRBV5-1 and TRBJ2-1): KAGVTQTPRYLIKTRGQQVTLSCSPISGHRSVSWYQQTPGQGLQFLFEYFSETQRNKGNFPGRFSGRQFSNSRSEMNVSTLELGDSALYLCASSQSGDSYNEQFFGPGTRLTVL.